Listed below are T cell receptor beta chains from one sample, sequenced in a study of T cells in Graves' hyperthyroidism and ophthalmopathy. Using its own MiXCR run on the multiplex PCR reads, TCRdb lists one record per CDR3 protein. In the table there are approximately 700,000 distinct CDR3 sequences, 45% of which are singletons. Sequenced material: peripheral blood or thyroid tissue (not recorded which). These receptors originate from an adult man with Graves' disease, either hyperthyroidism or ophthalmopathy (not recorded which). CDR3s include the opening cysteine and the closing phenylalanine or tryptophan. Each record gives: V gene, J gene, CDR3 protein.

V gene: TRBV2
J gene: TRBJ1-6
CDR3 protein: CASSPEGGGNNSPLHF

V gene: TRBV7-6
J gene: TRBJ1-1
CDR3 protein: CASSSGSLDTEAFF

V gene: TRBV2
J gene: TRBJ2-2
CDR3 protein: CASSHLAGSWGQLFF

V gene: TRBV10-3
J gene: TRBJ2-7
CDR3 protein: CAISRGGASPREQYF

V gene: TRBV6-1
J gene: TRBJ1-1
CDR3 protein: CASSEGGNRAFF

V gene: TRBV29-1
J gene: TRBJ2-7
CDR3 protein: CSVRGGGGTEQYF

V gene: TRBV7-8
J gene: TRBJ2-7
CDR3 protein: CAWGDRGSEQYF

V gene: TRBV29-1
J gene: TRBJ2-7
CDR3 protein: CSVVGASPAYEQYF

V gene: TRBV9
J gene: TRBJ1-3
CDR3 protein: CASSTIYF

V gene: TRBV29-1
J gene: TRBJ1-1
CDR3 protein: CSVKDRGGTEAFF

V gene: TRBV20-1
J gene: TRBJ2-5
CDR3 protein: CSANNRDTYQETQYF

V gene: TRBV2
J gene: TRBJ1-1
CDR3 protein: CASSPRRDANTEAFF

V gene: TRBV20-1
J gene: TRBJ1-5
CDR3 protein: CSAISEEGDQPQHF